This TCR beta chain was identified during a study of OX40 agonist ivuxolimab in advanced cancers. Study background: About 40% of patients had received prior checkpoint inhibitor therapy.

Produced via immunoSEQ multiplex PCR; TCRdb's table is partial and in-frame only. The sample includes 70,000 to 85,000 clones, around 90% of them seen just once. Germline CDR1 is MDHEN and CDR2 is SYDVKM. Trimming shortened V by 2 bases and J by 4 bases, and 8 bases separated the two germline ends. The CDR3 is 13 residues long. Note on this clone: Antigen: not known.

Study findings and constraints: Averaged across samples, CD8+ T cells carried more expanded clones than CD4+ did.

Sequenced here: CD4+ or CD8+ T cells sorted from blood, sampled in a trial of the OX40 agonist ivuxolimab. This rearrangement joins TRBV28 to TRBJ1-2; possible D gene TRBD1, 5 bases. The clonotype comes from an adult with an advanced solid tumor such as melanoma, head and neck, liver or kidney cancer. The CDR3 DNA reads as TGTGCCAGCAGTTTAGGCAGGGCCTATGGCTACACCTTC. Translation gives CASSLGRAYGYTF.